This TCR beta chain was recovered during a study of beta chain bispecific antibodies for T cell cancers. Expansion lasted 3 days, with either anti-CD3 antibody OKT3 or CD3/CD28 beads. Unmatched junction bases numbered 8, after V lost 3 bases and J lost 7 bases. The CDR3 length is 14 residues. The germline CDR1 and CDR2 sequences are MDHEN and SYDVKM. Findings and limits, study-wide: Most targeted TRBV signal came from the leukemia cell line cells, not normal T cells. After anti-TRBV12 rather than anti-CD19 exposure, TRBV12-3 made up 98.9% less of total TRBV signal. Anti-TRBV5-5 cut TRBV5-5 by 98.3% and TRBV5-6 by approximately 92%.

Clonotypes were quantified using unique molecular identifier barcodes. Each CDR3 protein gets one entry after TCRdb re-called the 5' RACE reads with MiXCR. The table shows 8,400 or so distinct CDR3 sequences, with 2% to 2.5% occurring only once. This clonotype has a count of ten or more. Its specificity is unknown. The receptor was isolated from a human donor in good health. Some clones in this sample may be carry-over from other donors' samples. The chain is built from TRBV28 and TRBJ1-1; 7 nucleotides match TRBD1. The source was T cells from a healthy donor cultured with Jurkat leukemia cells, collected from a culture containing an anti-CD19 bispecific antibody. CDR3 amino acids: CASSLEGAYLEAFF. The CDR3, as DNA: TGTGCCAGCAGTTTGGAGGGGGCGTATCTTGAAGCTTTCTTT.